This T cell receptor beta chain was sequenced during a study of human T cells and chemical hapten exposure. Study at large: Patients, chiefly female, had alopecia areata, totalis or universalis.

TCRdb re-called the RACE reads with MiXCR, one entry per CDR3 protein. The table lists around 160,000 distinct CDR3 sequences, about 14% of them singletons. This clonotype turned up a few times. Per the germline V gene, CDR1 is SGHKS and CDR2 is YYEKEE (reference sequence). Trimming took 2 bases from V and 6 from J, leaving 15 bases between them. CDR3 length: 15 residues. Time point denoted: patch test 1, 2 weeks after DPC sensitization. Sample treatment: therapeutic diphenylcyclopropenone sensitization with weekly scalp DPC. It was unfractionated whole blood from which total RNA was extracted. This TCR derives from a woman in her thirties with alopecia areata. Some clones in this sample may be carry-over from other donors' samples. The chain carries TRBV5-5 and TRBJ2-4, with a weak D call TRBD1 (6 bases). This material consisted of whole blood, taken in connection with sensitization to the hapten diphenylcyclopropenone (DPC). CDR3 bases: TGTGCCAGCAGCTTTGTTGGGGGCTTGGGAAACATTCAGTACTTC. Translated: CASSFVGGLGNIQYF.